Reported below is one T cell receptor (beta chain). The antigen is undetermined. This sample is part of a study of T cell responses to AZD1222 COVID-19 vaccine. Findings and limits, study-wide: The breadth and depth of Spike-specific TCRs increased once two AZD1222 doses had been given.

Sequencing used immunoSEQ multiplex PCR; TCRdb keeps in-frame clones, though not all of them. The sample lists some 180,000 clones, roughly 92% occurring once. The sample in question was peripheral blood, obtained 28 days after the second dose of the MenACWY control vaccine. This clonotype originated in an adult who received the MenACWY meningococcal vaccine as a control.

CDR3 sequence reads: CASRGIGGEETQYF. CDR3 DNA: TGTGCCAGCAGGGGGATCGGGGGAGAAGAGACCCAGTACTTC. The chain uses TRBV6-5 and TRBJ2-5; possibly TRBD2 for D (6 bases). This CDR3 has 14 amino acids. Looked up from germline, CDR1 is MNHEY and CDR2 is SVGAGI. Trimming stripped 6 bases from V and 3 bases from J, with 14 bases between.